This TCR beta chain came from a study of cytomegalovirus exposure and HLA in healthy donors. The study's findings and limits: Further analysis, carried out later, found HLA-associated TCR beta chains more clonally expanded than equally common other chains.

Researchers ran the PCR with 60 Vbeta and 13 Jbeta primers. The data were produced by immunoSEQ multiplex PCR, yet TCRdb's version contains in-frame clones alone and is incomplete. The profile shows around 170,000 clones, approximately 81% of them singletons. The germline gives CDR1 SEHNR, CDR2 FQNEAQ (reference sequence). The CDR3 has 16 residues. The V segment lost 5 bases and the J segment 3 bases; nucleotides outside the gene matches: 7. The study sampled nominally healthy donors, though unrecorded immune exposures were likely. Comment on this clone: Its target is not known.

The sequence was collected from a man in his fifties or sixties in good health and CMV-seronegative. Input material: PBMCs. The J gene is TRBJ2-2, the V gene TRBV7-9; 9 nucleotides line up with TRBD2. The CDR3 DNA sequence: TGTGCCAGCAGCCCCCCGGGACTAGCCTACACCGGGGAGCTGTTTTTT. It yields the protein CASSPPGLAYTGELFF.